This T cell receptor beta chain was recorded in a study of T cell repertoires in cytomegalovirus infection. Findings and limits, study-wide: Identification of carriers of CMV plus the relevant HLA was achieved through cumulative public TCR beta family frequency.

This clonotype has just a few counts. What it binds is unknown. Germline V CDR1 and CDR2: SGHTA, FQGTGA. Trimming cost V 4 bases and J 0 bases, with 16 bases left between them. This CDR3 spans 16 amino acids. TCRdb used MiXCR to reprocess the reads, holding one entry per CDR3 protein. The sample includes 310,000 or so distinct CDR3 sequences, more than 20% of them seen just once. The sequencing here drew on cultured PBMCs, taken from culture after CMV antigen stimulation. This TCR came from a human donor in good health (CMV status not recorded). Some clones in this sample may be carry-over from other donors' samples. This chain joins TRBV7-3 and TRBJ2-7; D is perhaps TRBD2 (5 bases). The CDR3 nucleotides read TGTGCCAGCAGCTCCTGGGAGCGGATGAGCTCCTACGAGCAGTACTTC. The encoded protein is CASSSWERMSSYEQYF.